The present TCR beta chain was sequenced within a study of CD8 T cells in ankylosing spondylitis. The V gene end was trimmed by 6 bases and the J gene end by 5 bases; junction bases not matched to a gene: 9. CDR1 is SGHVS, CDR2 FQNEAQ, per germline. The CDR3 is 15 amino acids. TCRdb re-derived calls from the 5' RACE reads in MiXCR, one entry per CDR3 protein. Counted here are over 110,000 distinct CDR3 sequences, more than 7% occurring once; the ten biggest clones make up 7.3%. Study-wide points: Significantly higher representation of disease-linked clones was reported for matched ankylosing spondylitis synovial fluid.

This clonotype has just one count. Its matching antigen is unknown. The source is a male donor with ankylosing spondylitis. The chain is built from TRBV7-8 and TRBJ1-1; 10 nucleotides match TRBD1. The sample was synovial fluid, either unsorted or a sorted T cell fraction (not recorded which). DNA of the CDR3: TGTGCCAGCAGGGCGGGGGACAGGGGTTGGACTGAAGCTTTCTTT. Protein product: CASRAGDRGWTEAFF. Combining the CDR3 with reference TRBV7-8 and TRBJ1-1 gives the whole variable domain GAGVSQSPRYKVAKRGQDVALRCDPISGHVSLFWYQQALGQGPEFLTYFQNEAQLDKSGLPSDRFFAERPEGSVSTLKIQRTQQEDSAVYLCASRAGDRGWTEAFFGQGTRLTVV.